The T cell receptor (beta chain) described here comes from a study of blood T cell repertoires in COVID-19. Overall study context: The study drew acute and convalescent COVID-19 samples from the United States, Italy and Spain. The analysed material was cDNA or gDNA that came from T cells, B-cell-depleted T cells, or PBMCs.

In the authors' methods: How many nucleated cells were present was estimated from reference gene primer amplification. Method: immunoSEQ multiplex PCR; TCRdb's copy keeps in-frame clones and lacks some. V and J calls and clone size follow that table, whereas D and trimming were derived from the DNA. The repertoire holds 100,000 to 150,000 clones, around nine tenths seen once, with approximately 2% in the top ten. The ends lost 4 bases at V and 7 bases at J; junction bases unmatched: 11. Germline V gene data show CDR1 as SNHLY and CDR2 as FYNNEI. The CDR3 covers 16 residues. The clonotype comes from a man between 45 and 60 years old with COVID-19, enrolled during active disease. The chain employs TRBV2 and TRBJ2-3, with 10 bases that match TRBD2. What was sequenced was peripheral blood. The CDR3 loop is CASSGGRLAGVNTQYF. CDR3 in DNA: TGTGCCAGCAGTGGGGGAAGGCTAGCGGGAGTGAATACGCAGTATTTT. Drawing the rest from reference TRBV2 and TRBJ2-3, the complete variable domain is EPEVTQTPSHQVTQMGQEVILRCVPISNHLYFYWYRQILGQKVEFLVSFYNNEISEKSEIFDDQFSVERPDGSNFTLKIRSTKLEDSAMYFCASSGGRLAGVNTQYFGPGTRLTVL.